This TCR beta chain was retrieved from a study of T cell responses to AZD1222 COVID-19 vaccine. The wider study: Pooling covered second doses at about 4 or about 12 weeks. Study results and caveats: Repertoire samples came only from after the peak T cell response. The donors showed a predominance of white British ancestry and of females, with possible underestimation of clonal diversity.

Only in-frame clones appear in the TCRdb table, and some are missing; sequencing was by immunoSEQ multiplex PCR. Of about 170,000 clones in the sample, about nine tenths are singletons; the top ten hold roughly 1.6%. Worth noting for this clone: Its specificity is unknown.

The clonotype originates from an adult in good health. The sequences come from peripheral blood, collected on day 0 of AZD1222 vaccination.

The CDR3: CASSQGIQETQYF. The CDR3, as DNA: TGTGCCAGCTCACAAGGGATACAAGAGACCCAGTACTTC. The chain combines TRBV18 with TRBJ2-5, with D unresolved. Germline V gives CDR1 KGHSH, CDR2 LQKENI. V was clipped by 4 bases and J by 2 bases, with 8 bases between them. CDR3 length: 13 amino acids.